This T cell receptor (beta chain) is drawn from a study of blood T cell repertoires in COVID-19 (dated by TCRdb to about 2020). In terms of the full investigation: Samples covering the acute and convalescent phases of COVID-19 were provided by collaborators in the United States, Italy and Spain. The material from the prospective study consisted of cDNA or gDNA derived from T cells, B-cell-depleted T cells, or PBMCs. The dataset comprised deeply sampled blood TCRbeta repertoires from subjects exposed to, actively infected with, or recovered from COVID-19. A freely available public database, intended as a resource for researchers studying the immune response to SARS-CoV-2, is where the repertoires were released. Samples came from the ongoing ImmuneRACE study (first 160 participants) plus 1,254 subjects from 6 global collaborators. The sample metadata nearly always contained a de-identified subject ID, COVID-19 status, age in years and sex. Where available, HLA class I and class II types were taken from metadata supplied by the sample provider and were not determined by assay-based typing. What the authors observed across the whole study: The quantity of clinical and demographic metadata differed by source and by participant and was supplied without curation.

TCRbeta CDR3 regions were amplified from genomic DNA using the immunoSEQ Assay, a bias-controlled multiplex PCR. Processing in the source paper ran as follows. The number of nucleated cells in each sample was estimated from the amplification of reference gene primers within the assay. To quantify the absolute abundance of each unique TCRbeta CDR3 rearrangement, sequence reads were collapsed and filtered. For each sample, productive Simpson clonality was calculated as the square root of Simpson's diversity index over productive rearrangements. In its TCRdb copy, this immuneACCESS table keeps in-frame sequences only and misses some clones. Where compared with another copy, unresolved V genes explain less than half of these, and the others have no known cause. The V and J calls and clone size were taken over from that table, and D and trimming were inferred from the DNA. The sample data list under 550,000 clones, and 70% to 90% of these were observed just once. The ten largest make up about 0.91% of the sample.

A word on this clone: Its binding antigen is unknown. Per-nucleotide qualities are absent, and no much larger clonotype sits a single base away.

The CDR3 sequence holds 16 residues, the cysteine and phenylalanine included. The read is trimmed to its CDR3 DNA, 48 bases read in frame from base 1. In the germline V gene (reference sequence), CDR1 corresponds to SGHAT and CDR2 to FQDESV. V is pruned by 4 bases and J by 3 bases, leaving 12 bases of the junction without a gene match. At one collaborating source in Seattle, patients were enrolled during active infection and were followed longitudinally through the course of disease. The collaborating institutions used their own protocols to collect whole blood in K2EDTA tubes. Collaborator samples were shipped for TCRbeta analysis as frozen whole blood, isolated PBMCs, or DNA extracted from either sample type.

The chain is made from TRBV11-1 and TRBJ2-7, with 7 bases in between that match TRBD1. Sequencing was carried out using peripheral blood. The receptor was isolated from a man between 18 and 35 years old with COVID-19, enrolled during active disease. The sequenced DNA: TGTGCCAGCAGCTCAACCGGGGACAGACCAGGCTACGAGCAGTACTTC. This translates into CASSSTGDRPGYEQYF. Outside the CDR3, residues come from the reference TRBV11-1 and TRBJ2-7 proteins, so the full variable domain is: EAEVAQSPRYKITEKSQAVAFWCDPISGHATLYWYRQILGQGPELLVQFQDESVVDDSQLPKDRFSAERLKGVDSTLKIQPAELGDSAMYLCASSSTGDRPGYEQYFGPGTRLTVT.